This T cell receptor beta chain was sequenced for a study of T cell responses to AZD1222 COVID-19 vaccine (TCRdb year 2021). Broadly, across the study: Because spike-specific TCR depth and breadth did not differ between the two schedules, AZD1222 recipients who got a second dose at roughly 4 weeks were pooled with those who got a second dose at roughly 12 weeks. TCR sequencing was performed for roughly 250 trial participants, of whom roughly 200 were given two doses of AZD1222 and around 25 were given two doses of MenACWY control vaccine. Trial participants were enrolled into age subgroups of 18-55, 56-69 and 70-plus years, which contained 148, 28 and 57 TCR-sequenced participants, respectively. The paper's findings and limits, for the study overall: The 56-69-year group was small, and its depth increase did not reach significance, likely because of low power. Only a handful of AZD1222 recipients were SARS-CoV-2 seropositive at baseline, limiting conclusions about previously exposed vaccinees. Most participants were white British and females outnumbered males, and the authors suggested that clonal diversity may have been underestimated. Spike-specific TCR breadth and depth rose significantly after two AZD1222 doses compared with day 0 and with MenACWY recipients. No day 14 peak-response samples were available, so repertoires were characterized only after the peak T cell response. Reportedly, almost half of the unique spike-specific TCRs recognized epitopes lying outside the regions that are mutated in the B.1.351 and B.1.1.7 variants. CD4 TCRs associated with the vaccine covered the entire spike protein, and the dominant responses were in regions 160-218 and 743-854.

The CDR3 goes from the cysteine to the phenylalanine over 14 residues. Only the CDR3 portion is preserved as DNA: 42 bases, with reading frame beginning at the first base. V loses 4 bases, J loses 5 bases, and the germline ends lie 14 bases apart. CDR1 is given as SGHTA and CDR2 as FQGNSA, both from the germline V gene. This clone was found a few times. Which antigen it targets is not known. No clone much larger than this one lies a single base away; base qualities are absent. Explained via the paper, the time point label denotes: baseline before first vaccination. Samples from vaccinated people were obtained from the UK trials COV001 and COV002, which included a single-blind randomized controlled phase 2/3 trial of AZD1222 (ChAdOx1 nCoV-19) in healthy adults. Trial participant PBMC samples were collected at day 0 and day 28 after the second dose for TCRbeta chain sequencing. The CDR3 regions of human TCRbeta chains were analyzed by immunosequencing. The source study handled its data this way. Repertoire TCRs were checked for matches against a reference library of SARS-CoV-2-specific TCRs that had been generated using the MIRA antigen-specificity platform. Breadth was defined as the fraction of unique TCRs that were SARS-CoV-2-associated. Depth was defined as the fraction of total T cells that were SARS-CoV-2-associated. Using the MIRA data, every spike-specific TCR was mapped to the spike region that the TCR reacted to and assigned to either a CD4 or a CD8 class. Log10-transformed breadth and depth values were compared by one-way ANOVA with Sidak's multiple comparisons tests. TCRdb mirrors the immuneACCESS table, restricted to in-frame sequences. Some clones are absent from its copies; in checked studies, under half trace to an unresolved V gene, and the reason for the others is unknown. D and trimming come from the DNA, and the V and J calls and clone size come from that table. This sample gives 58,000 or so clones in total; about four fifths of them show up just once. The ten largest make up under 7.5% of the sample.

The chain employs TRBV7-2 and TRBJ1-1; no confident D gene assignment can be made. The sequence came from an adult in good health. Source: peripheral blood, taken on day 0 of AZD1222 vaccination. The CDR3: CASSWPGLNTEAFF. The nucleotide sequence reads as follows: TGTGCCAGCAGCTGGCCGGGTCTAAATACTGAAGCTTTCTTT.